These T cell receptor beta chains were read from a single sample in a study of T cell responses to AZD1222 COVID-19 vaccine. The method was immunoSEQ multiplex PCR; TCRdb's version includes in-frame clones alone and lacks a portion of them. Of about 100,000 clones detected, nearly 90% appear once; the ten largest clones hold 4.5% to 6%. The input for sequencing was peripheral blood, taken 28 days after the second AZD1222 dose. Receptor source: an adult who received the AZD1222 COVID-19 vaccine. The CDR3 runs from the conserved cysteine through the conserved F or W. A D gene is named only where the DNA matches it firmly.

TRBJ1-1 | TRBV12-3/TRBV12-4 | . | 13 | TGTGCCAGCAGCCCGGCGGCCGGGCTTGAAGCTTTCTTT | CASSPAAGLEAFF
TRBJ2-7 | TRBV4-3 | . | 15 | TGCGCCAGCAGCCAAGAGGGGAAACAGGGTTACGAGCAGTACTTC | CASSQEGKQGYEQYF
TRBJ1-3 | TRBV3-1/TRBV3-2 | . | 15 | TGTGCCAGCAGTCCGGTGTTGTTGTCTGGAAACACCATATATTTT | CASSPVLLSGNTIYF
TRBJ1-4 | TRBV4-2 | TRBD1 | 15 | TGTGCCAGCAGCCCCCGGACAGGGTTTGAGGAAAAACTGTTTTTT | CASSPRTGFEEKLFF
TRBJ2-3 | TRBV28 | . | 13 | TGTGCCAGCAGTCCGGACGGGACAGATACGCAGTATTTT | CASSPDGTDTQYF
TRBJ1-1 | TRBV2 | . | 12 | TGTGCCAGCAGGCCGGTAGGGCCTGAAGCTTTCTTT | CASRPVGPEAFF
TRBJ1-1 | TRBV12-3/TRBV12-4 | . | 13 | TGTGCCAGCAGTTTGGGGAGGGGAGGGGGAGCTTTCTTT | CASSLGRGGGAFF
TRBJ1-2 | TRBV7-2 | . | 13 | TGTGCCAGCAGCTTAAGCCCCGGCTATGGCTACACCTTC | CASSLSPGYGYTF
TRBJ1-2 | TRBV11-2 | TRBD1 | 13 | TGTGCCAGCAGCCCGACAGGGATAGGGAGCTACACCTTC | CASSPTGIGSYTF
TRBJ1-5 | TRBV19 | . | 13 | TGTGCCAGTAGTATGGTCCCCAATCAGCCCCAGCATTTT | CASSMVPNQPQHF